Below, one T cell receptor (beta chain) is given with its context. Original data processing: By means of reference gene primer amplification, nucleated cell counts were estimated. Clones were read by immunoSEQ multiplex PCR, and TCRdb kept only the in-frame ones, dropping some. V, J and clone size derive from that table, while D and trimming were established from the DNA sequence. The sample contains some 100,000 clones, 70% to 90% of which appear only once. This specimen comes from a study of blood T cell repertoires in COVID-19. Study as a whole: Researchers got acute and convalescent COVID-19 samples from the United States, Italy and Spain. T cells, B-cell-depleted T cells, or PBMCs provided the cDNA or gDNA that served as material.

The V and J ends lost 3 bases and 4 bases respectively, with 14 bases between them. The germline V gene has CDR1 LNHDA and CDR2 SQIVND (reference sequence). CDR3 length equals 15 residues. Sequencing was carried out using peripheral blood. This TCR came from a woman in her 70s with acute or convalescent COVID-19. The chain combines TRBV19 with TRBJ2-3; D is possibly TRBD2 (6 bases). This chain's CDR3 is CASSIGLAIADTQYF. In nucleotides, the CDR3 is TGTGCCAGTAGTATTGGTCTAGCGATAGCAGATACGCAGTATTTT. The full variable domain, completed using reference TRBV19 and TRBJ2-3, is DGGITQSPKYLFRKEGQNVTLSCEQNLNHDAMYWYRQDPGQGLRLIYYSQIVNDFQKGDIAEGYSVSREKKESFPLTVTSAQKNPTAFYLCASSIGLAIADTQYFGPGTRLTVL.